The 28 T cell receptor beta chains in this list originate from one sample, sequenced in a study of T cell changes during pregnancy in multiple sclerosis. TCRdb's table, derived via immunoSEQ multiplex PCR, lists solely in-frame clones and lacks some. The repertoire holds tens of thousands of clones, around 90% seen once, with approximately 0.73% in the top ten. The specimen was CD4+ T cells from peripheral blood mononuclear cells, collected before pregnancy. The receptors shown here come from a female donor with multiple sclerosis, enrolled in a pregnancy study.

This clone was picked up one time. The V call is TRBV30, the J call TRBJ1-1; the D gene is possibly TRBD1 (6 bases). V was trimmed by 3 bases and J by 2 bases, leaving 16 bases between them. This CDR3 spans 15 amino acids. Germline V CDR1 and CDR2: GTSNPN, SVGIG (reference sequence). The CDR3 region is CAWSSPRGPNTEAFF. CDR3 sequence (DNA): TGTGCCTGGAGCAGTCCCAGGGGACCCAACACTGAAGCTTTCTTT.

V gene TRBV6-1 combines with J gene TRBJ2-5; TRBD1 agrees at 12 bases. The CDR3 spans 15 residues. Germline V gene data show CDR1 as MNHNS and CDR2 as SASEGT. Losses at the gene ends were 7 bases for V and 5 bases for J; bases not matched to a gene: 8. CDR3 bases: TGTGCCAGCAAGACGGGACAGGGGGCGCGGGAGACCCAGTACTTC. It codes for CASKTGQGARETQYF.

The chain joins TRBV28 to TRBJ1-2; 7 bases match TRBD1. Germline-derived CDR1 and CDR2 are MDHEN and SYDVKM. Germline trimming cut 3 bases from V and 1 base from J; bases unmatched to any gene: 5. The CDR3 extends over 15 amino acids. The CDR3 sequence is CASSFPDRDNYGYTF. CDR3 sequence (DNA): TGTGCCAGCAGTTTTCCAGACAGGGATAACTATGGCTACACCTTC.

This chain joins TRBV19 and TRBJ1-2, with 7 nucleotides matching TRBD1. The germline V gene has CDR1 LNHDA and CDR2 SQIVND (reference sequence). With 7 bases clipped from V and 6 bases from J, the junction kept 8 bases outside the gene matches. The CDR3 totals 13 residues. This CDR3 is CASNLQGFDGYTF. The CDR3 nucleotides are TGTGCCAGTAACCTACAGGGGTTCGATGGCTACACCTTC.

J is TRBJ2-7 and V is TRBV7-2; possible D gene TRBD1, 6 bases. V lost 5 bases, J lost 9 bases, and 14 bases lay in between. The CDR3 has 12 residues. Germline V gene sequence: CDR1 SGHTA, CDR2 FQGNSA. The CDR3 loop is CASSLQGSVQYF. Here the CDR3 DNA reads TGTGCCAGCAGCCTGCAGGGGTCCGTGCAGTACTTC.

The CDR3: CASSVGAVSGANVLTF. The CDR3 coding sequence is TGTGCCAGCAGCGTAGGAGCGGTCTCTGGGGCCAACGTCCTGACTTTC. The rearrangement joins TRBV9 to TRBJ2-6; maybe TRBD2 (5 bases). The CDR3 length is 16 residues. Germline V CDR1 and CDR2: SGDLS, YYNGEE. V gave up 0 bases and J gave up 0 bases, with 7 bases separating them. Supplemented by reference TRBV9 and TRBJ2-6, the full variable domain reads DSGVTQTPKHLITATGQRVTLRCSPRSGDLSVYWYQQSLDQGLQFLIQYYNGEERAKGNILERFSAQQFPDLHSELNLSSLELGDSALYFCASSVGAVSGANVLTFGAGSRLTVL.

The J gene is TRBJ1-1, the V gene TRBV9, with D possibly TRBD1 on 5 matching bases. CDR1 and CDR2 from the germline V gene are SGDLS and YYNGEE. This CDR3 is 16 amino acids long. Trimming shortened V by 0 bases and J by 4 bases, and 16 bases separated the two germline ends. CDR3 DNA: TGTGCCAGCAGCGTAGGGGCGGGAAAAAGGGGCACTGAAGCTTTCTTT. Protein product: CASSVGAGKRGTEAFF.

The chain uses TRBV5-8 and TRBJ2-2; 8 bases fit TRBD1. Germline CDR1 reads SGHTS; CDR2 reads YDEGEE. V lost 5 bases to trimming and J lost 0 bases; unmatched junction nucleotides: 6. CDR3 size: 16 residues. The CDR3 reads CASRENRGTNTGELFF. The CDR3 region has the DNA TGTGCCAGCAGGGAGAACAGGGGGACGAACACCGGGGAGCTGTTTTTT.

The chain recombines TRBV19 with TRBJ1-2, with D unresolved. The V and J ends lost 1 base and 2 bases respectively, with 23 bases between them. CDR1 is LNHDA, CDR2 SQIVND, per germline (reference sequence). CDR3 length: 19 residues. CDR3 protein: CASSIGHLFSQFLNYGYTF. CDR3 DNA sequence: TGTGCCAGTAGTATAGGGCACCTATTTTCACAGTTTCTAAACTATGGCTACACCTTC.

The V gene is TRBV9, the J gene TRBJ2-3; TRBD1 might be the D (7 bases). Trimming shortened V by 3 bases and J by 3 bases, and 14 bases separated the two germline ends. The CDR3 consists of 15 residues. The V gene's germline CDR1 is SGDLS and CDR2 YYNGEE. CDR3 sequence: CASSDRAGGTDTQYF. In nucleotides, the CDR3 is TGTGCCAGCAGCGATCGGGCAGGGGGGACAGATACGCAGTATTTT.

J is TRBJ2-3 and V is TRBV7-2; perhaps TRBD1 as D (6 bases). V was clipped by 1 base and J by 1 base, with 9 bases between them. CDR3 length: 15 amino acids. Germline values: CDR1 SGHTA, CDR2 FQGNSA. The CDR3 DNA reads as TGTGCCAGCAGCTTAGATTGGGGGCGCACAGATACGCAGTATTTT. It codes for CASSLDWGRTDTQYF.

CDR3 region: CASSTERGLYNEQFF. CDR3 bases: TGTGCCAGTAGTACCGAGCGGGGACTCTACAATGAGCAGTTCTTC. This chain joins TRBV19 and TRBJ2-1; 7 bases align to TRBD2. Germline lookup yields CDR1 LNHDA and CDR2 SQIVND (reference sequence). V gave up 4 bases and J gave up 3 bases; unmatched junction bases: 6. The CDR3 spans 15 residues.

V and J are TRBV5-1 and TRBJ1-1; 10 nucleotides line up with TRBD1. Germline loops: CDR1 SGHRS, CDR2 YFSETQ. V shed 1 base and J 3 bases; nucleotides not matched to a gene: 6. The CDR3 has 16 amino acids. CDR3 DNA sequence: TGCGCCAGCAGCTTGTCACCGGGACAGGGGTACACTGAAGCTTTCTTT. Amino acids: CASSLSPGQGYTEAFF.

The chain links TRBV12-5 to TRBJ1-2, with D possibly TRBD1 on 5 matching bases. The CDR3 is 14 residues long. V was clipped by 3 bases and J by 5 bases, with 13 bases between them. Germline V gene sequence: CDR1 LGHNT, CDR2 FRNRAP. CDR3 sequence reads: CASGFSGGGYGYTF. The DNA for the CDR3 is TGTGCTAGTGGTTTCTCGGGGGGGGGTTATGGCTACACCTTC.

This clone was found once. The chain carries TRBV9 and TRBJ2-5, with 10 bases that match TRBD1. The tail of the sequence fits TRBJ2-7 better, so the J call may be wrong. Germline CDR1 reads SGDLS; CDR2 reads YYNGEE. The CDR3 runs 15 residues. CDR3 sequence: CASSTRDRGTYEQYF. The CDR3 DNA reads as TGTGCCAGCAGCACCCGGGACAGGGGTACCTACGAGCAGTACTTC.

This clone was seen once. This sequence joins TRBV7-8 and TRBJ1-1, with TRBD1 matching 10 bases. The V gene end was trimmed by 5 bases and the J gene end by 6 bases; junction bases not matched to a gene: 6. The CDR3 consists of 14 residues. Germline V gene data show CDR1 as SGHVS and CDR2 as FQNEAQ. CDR3 sequence: CASSVRDRGAEAFF. CDR3 sequence (DNA): TGTGCCAGCAGCGTCCGGGACAGGGGCGCTGAAGCTTTCTTT.

The chain is built from TRBV7-3 and TRBJ2-7; 10 bases are a match to TRBD2. Trimming took 3 bases from V and 6 from J; bases not matched to a gene: 8. The CDR3 covers 15 residues. Germline assignment: CDR1 SGHTA and CDR2 FQGTGA. CDR3 bases: TGTGCCAGCAGCTTGGGACTAGCGATCATCGGCGAGCAGTACTTC. This codes for CASSLGLAIIGEQYF.

The chain employs TRBV12-5 and TRBJ1-2; D is ambiguous. There are 15 residues in the CDR3. CDR1 and CDR2 from the germline V gene are LGHNT and FRNRAP. V shed 6 bases and J shed 4 bases, with 18 bases lying between them. The chain's CDR3 is CASGPRDNYGYGYTF. CDR3 nucleotides: TGTGCTAGTGGCCCTCGGGATAACTATGGCTATGGCTACACCTTC.

The chain is built from TRBV29-1 and TRBJ2-5, with TRBD2 matching over 7 bases. The CDR3 spans 16 residues. Unmatched junction bases numbered 14, after V lost 6 bases and J lost 1 base. Germline CDR1 is SQVTM and CDR2 is ANQGSEA. The CDR3 here is CSVYPRTLAPQETQYF. The CDR3 DNA reads as TGCAGCGTCTACCCACGTACACTAGCGCCCCAAGAGACCCAGTACTTC.

The rearrangement uses TRBV27 and TRBJ2-5; 10 nucleotides match TRBD1. V shed 7 bases and J 5 bases; nucleotides not matched to a gene: 25. CDR3 length equals 20 residues. Germline V gene sequence: CDR1 MNHEY, CDR2 SMNVEV (reference sequence). As DNA, the CDR3 is TGTGCCAGCACCGTAACCGGGACAGGGGAGGGGGGATTAATCCTTGAGACCCAGTACTTC. It translates to CASTVTGTGEGGLILETQYF.

V and J are TRBV27 and TRBJ2-7; 9 bases line up with TRBD2. The trim removed 2 bases at V and 2 bases at J, leaving 7 bases unmatched. The CDR3 is made up of 16 amino acids. Germline-derived CDR1 and CDR2 are MNHEY and SMNVEV (reference sequence). The CDR3 sequence: CASSLVLAGLPYEQYF. The CDR3 DNA follows: TGTGCCAGCAGTTTAGTCCTAGCGGGGCTACCCTACGAGCAGTACTTC.

The chain links TRBV7-3 to TRBJ2-7; D is undetermined. This CDR3 has 13 amino acids. Germline lookup yields CDR1 SGHTA and CDR2 FQGTGA. Trimming pared 3 bases from V and 2 bases from J, leaving 8 bases between. DNA for the CDR3: TGTGCCAGCAGCTTCGGGTCTACCTACGAGCAGTACTTC. Translating it yields CASSFGSTYEQYF.

This chain uses TRBV4-2 with TRBJ2-3; TRBD2 might be the D (6 bases). With 0 bases removed from V and 1 base from J, the gap between germline ends came to 8 bases. Germline V gene lookup returns CDR1 LGHNA and CDR2 YNFKEQ. The CDR3 loop spans 15 amino acids. The CDR3, as DNA: TGTGCCAGCAGCCAAGAATGGAGGGGCACAGATACGCAGTATTTT. Translating gives CASSQEWRGTDTQYF.

The V and J genes are TRBV19 and TRBJ1-5, with TRBD1 identical over 9 bases. With V trimmed by 10 bases and J by 3 bases, 7 bases remained unmatched. Germline V CDR1 and CDR2: LNHDA, SQIVND (reference sequence). CDR3 length: 14 amino acids. The chain's CDR3 is CATNRDRVNQPQHF. In DNA, the CDR3 is TGTGCCACCAACCGGGACAGGGTCAATCAGCCCCAGCATTTT.

The chain combines TRBV11-2 with TRBJ2-3, with TRBD2 matching over 7 bases. CDR1 SGHAT and CDR2 FQNNGV come from the germline V gene. With V trimmed by 2 bases and J by 2 bases, 4 bases remained unmatched. The CDR3 covers 15 residues. The CDR3 region is CASSLLRGSTDTQYF. In nucleotides, the CDR3 is TGTGCCAGCAGCTTATTGCGGGGGTCCACAGATACGCAGTATTTT.

J is TRBJ1-5 and V is TRBV6-1; TRBD1 aligns across 11 bases. Germline CDR1 MNHNS, CDR2 SASEGT. The CDR3 runs to 13 residues. V gave up 7 bases and J gave up 7 bases; unmatched junction bases: 3. CDR3 nucleotide sequence: TGTGCCAGCACTTGGGACAGGGGGCAGCCCCAGCATTTT. It is translated as CASTWDRGQPQHF.

The genes are TRBV19 and TRBJ2-7, with TRBD1 matching over 10 bases. Unmatched junction bases numbered 6, after V lost 4 bases and J lost 0 bases. This CDR3 contains 16 residues. In germline, CDR1 is LNHDA, CDR2 SQIVND (reference sequence). CDR3 sequence (DNA): TGTGCCAGTAGTACCCGGGACAGGGGCAGCTCCTACGAGCAGTACTTC. Residues: CASSTRDRGSSYEQYF. Together with reference TRBV19 and TRBJ2-7, the CDR3 gives the full variable domain: DGGITQSPKYLFRKEGQNVTLSCEQNLNHDAMYWYRQDPGQGLRLIYYSQIVNDFQKGDIAEGYSVSREKKESFPLTVTSAQKNPTAFYLCASSTRDRGSSYEQYFGPGTRLTVT.

The chain couples TRBV7-6 to TRBJ1-2, with no clear D. The CDR3 spans 14 residues. The ends were cut back, 1 base at V and 3 bases at J, with 9 bases in the middle. Germline lookup yields CDR1 SGHVS and CDR2 FNYEAQ. The CDR3 DNA follows: TGTGCCAGCAGCTTAGGGACTAACCACTATGGCTACACCTTC. Its protein product is CASSLGTNHYGYTF.